One sample yielded the 2 T cell receptor beta chains listed below, sequenced in a study of T-cell memory formation after mild COVID-19. Using its own MiXCR run on the 5' RACE reads, TCRdb lists one record per CDR3 protein. The data hold hundreds of thousands of distinct CDR3 sequences, with roughly a fifth observed a single time. Material: PBMCs or a T cell subset sorted from them (not recorded which). The source is a man younger than 30 who had mild COVID-19 (a few samples of this study predate the infection). Cell type and time point are not known.

V gene TRBV2 combines with J gene TRBJ1-5; D is ambiguous. V shed 5 bases and J shed 3 bases, with 14 bases lying between them. This CDR3 comprises 15 residues. Germline values: CDR1 SNHLY, CDR2 FYNNEI. The CDR3 protein is CASSFEGQDNQPQHF. CDR3 coding DNA: TGTGCCAGCAGTTTCGAGGGTCAGGACAATCAGCCCCAGCATTTT.

The chain links TRBV7-6 to TRBJ1-2; tentative D call: TRBD1 (5 bases). V gave up 0 bases and J gave up 6 bases, with 17 bases separating them. Germline lookup yields CDR1 SGHVS and CDR2 FNYEAQ. This CDR3 region has 16 residues. CDR3 amino acids: CASSLAGTRGTDGYTF. CDR3 nucleotides: TGTGCCAGCAGCTTAGCGGGTACAAGAGGGACGGATGGCTACACCTTC.